This TCR beta chain came from a study of response to subunit inactivated influenza vaccine. This clonotype appeared a few times. Germline lookup yields CDR1 SQVTM and CDR2 ANQGSEA. This CDR3 comprises 12 residues. Trimming took 7 bases from V and 5 from J; bases not matched to a gene: 4. TCRdb reanalysed the RT-PCR reads using MiXCR and keeps one entry per CDR3 protein. The table shows about half a million distinct CDR3 sequences, with 25% occurring only once. The starting material was CD4+ T cells sorted from PBMCs, obtained around 5 days after vaccination. This TCR derives from a man between 45 and 60 years old who received an inactivated influenza vaccine. V usage is TRBV29-1 and J usage is TRBJ2-2; 7 bases match TRBD2. DNA of the CDR3: TGCAGCGGGGGAGGGCAAACCGGGGAGCTGTTTTTT. Translation: CSGGGQTGELFF.